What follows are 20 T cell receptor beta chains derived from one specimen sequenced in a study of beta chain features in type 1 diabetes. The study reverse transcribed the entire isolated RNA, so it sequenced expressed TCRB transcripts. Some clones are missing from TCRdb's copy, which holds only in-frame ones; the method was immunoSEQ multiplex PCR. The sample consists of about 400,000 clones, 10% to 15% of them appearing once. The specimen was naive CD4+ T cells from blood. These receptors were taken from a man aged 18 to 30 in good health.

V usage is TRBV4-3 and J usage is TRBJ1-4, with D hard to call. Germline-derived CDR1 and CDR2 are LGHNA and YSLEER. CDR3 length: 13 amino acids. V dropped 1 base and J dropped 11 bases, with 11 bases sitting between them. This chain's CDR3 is CASSQVGPGKLFF. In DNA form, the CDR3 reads TGCGCCAGCAGCCAAGTGGGTCCAGGCAAACTGTTTTTT.

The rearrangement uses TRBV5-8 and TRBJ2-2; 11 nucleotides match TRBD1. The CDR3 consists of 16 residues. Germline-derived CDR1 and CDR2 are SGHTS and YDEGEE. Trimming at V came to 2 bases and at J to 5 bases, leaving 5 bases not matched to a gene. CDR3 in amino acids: CASSFGQGARTGELFF. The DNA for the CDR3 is TGTGCCAGCAGCTTTGGACAGGGGGCAAGGACCGGGGAGCTGTTTTTT.

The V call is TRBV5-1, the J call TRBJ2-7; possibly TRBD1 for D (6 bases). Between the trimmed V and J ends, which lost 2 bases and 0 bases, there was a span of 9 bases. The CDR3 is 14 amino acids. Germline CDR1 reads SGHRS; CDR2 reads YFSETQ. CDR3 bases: TGCGCCAGCAGCTTCCGGACAGTCTCCTACGAGCAGTACTTC. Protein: CASSFRTVSYEQYF.

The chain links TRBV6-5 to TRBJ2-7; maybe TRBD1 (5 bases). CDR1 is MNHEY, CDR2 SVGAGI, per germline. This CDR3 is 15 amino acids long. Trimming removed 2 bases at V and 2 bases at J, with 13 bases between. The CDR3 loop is CASSYRGLSTYEQYF. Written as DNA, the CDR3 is TGTGCCAGCAGTTACAGGGGCCTCTCGACCTACGAGCAGTACTTC.

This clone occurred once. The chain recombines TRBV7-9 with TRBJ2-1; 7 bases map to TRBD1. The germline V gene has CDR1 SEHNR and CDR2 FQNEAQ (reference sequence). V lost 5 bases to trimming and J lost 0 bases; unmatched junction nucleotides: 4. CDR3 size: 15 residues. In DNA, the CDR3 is TGTGCCAGCAGCACCCGACAGGGCTCCTACAATGAGCAGTTCTTC. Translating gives CASSTRQGSYNEQFF.

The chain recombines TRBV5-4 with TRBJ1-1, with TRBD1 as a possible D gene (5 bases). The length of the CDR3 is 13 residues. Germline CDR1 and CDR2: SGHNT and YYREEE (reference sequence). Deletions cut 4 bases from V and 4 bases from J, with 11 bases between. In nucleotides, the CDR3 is TGTGCCAGCAGCAGTTCAGGGTCCACTGAAGCTTTCTTT. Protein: CASSSSGSTEAFF.

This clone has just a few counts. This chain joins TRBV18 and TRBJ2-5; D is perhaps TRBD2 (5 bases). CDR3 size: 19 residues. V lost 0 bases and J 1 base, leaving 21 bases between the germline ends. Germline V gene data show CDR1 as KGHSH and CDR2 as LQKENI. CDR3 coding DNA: TGTGCCAGCTCACCACCTCGAGGGCCCGAAACGGGCGTCCAAGAGACCCAGTACTTC. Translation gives CASSPPRGPETGVQETQYF.

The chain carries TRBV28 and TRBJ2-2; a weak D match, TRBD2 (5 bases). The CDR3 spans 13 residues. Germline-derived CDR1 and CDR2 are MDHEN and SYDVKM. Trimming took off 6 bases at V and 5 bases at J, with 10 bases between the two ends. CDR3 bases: TGTGCCAGCAGAATATGGGAGACCGGGGAGCTGTTTTTT. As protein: CASRIWETGELFF.

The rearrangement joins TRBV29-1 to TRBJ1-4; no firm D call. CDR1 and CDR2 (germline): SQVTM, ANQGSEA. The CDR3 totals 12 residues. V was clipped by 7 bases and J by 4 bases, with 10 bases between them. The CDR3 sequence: CSAGSNNEKLFF. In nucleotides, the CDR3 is TGCAGCGCCGGTTCCAATAATGAAAAACTGTTTTTT.

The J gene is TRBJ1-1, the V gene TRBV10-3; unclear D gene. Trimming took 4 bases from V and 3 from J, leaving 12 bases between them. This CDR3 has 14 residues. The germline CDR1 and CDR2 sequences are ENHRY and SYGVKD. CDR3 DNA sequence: TGTGCCATCAGTGGGTTTCCGGGTGACACTGAAGCTTTCTTT. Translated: CAISGFPGDTEAFF.

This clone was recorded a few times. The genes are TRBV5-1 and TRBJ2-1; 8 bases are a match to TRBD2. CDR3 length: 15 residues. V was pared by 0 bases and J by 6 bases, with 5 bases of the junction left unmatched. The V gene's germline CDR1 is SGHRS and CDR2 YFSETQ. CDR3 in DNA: TGCGCCAGCAGCTTGGGAACTAGCGGCTTCAATGAGCAGTTCTTC. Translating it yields CASSLGTSGFNEQFF.

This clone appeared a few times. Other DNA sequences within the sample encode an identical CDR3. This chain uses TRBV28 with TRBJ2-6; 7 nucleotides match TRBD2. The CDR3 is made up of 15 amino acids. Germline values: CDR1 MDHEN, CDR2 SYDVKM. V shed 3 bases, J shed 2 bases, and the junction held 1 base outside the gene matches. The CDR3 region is CASSLAGAGANVLTF. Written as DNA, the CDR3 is TGTGCCAGCAGTTTGGCGGGAGCTGGGGCCAACGTCCTGACTTTC.

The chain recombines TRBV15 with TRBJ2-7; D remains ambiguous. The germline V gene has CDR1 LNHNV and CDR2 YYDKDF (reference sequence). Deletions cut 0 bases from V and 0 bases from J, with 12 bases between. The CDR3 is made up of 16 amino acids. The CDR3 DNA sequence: TGTGCCACCAGCAGAGATCTTCTCCTAAGCTCCTACGAGCAGTACTTC. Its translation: CATSRDLLLSSYEQYF.

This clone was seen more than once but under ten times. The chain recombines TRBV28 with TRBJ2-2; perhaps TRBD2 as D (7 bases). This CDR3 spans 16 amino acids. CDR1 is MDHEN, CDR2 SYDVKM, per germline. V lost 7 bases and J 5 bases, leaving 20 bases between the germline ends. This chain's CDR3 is CASTLRGRGTTGELFF. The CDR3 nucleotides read TGTGCCAGCACCCTCCGTGGGAGGGGGACGACCGGGGAGCTGTTTTTT. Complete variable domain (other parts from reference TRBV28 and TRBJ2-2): DVKVTQSSRYLVKRTGEKVFLECVQDMDHENMFWYRQDPGLGLRLIYFSYDVKMKEKGDIPEGYSVSREKKERFSLILESASTNQTSMYLCASTLRGRGTTGELFFGEGSRLTVL.

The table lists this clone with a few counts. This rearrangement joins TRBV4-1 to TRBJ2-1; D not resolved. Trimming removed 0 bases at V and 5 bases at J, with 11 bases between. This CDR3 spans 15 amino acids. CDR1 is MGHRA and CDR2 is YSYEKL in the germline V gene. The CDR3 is CASSQEGDSDNEQFF. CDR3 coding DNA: TGCGCCAGCAGCCAAGAAGGCGACTCTGACAATGAGCAGTTCTTC.

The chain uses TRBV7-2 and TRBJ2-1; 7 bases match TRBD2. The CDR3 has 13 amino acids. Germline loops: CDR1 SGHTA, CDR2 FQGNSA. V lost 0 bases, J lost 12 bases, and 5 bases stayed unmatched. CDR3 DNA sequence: TGTGCCAGCAGCTTAGCGGGAGGGCCCAGGCAGTTCTTC. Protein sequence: CASSLAGGPRQFF.

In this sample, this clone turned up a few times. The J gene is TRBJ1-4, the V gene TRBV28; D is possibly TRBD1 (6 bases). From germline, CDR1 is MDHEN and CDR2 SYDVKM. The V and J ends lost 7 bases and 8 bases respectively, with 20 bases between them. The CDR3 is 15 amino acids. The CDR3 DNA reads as TGTGCCAGCACCAAAGGTCCAGGGGCGCGGGAAAAACTGTTTTTT. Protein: CASTKGPGAREKLFF.

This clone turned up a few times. CDR3 loop: CASSGQVLTDTQYF. The CDR3, as DNA: TGTGCCAGCAGTGGACAGGTTTTGACAGATACGCAGTATTTT. V usage is TRBV6-1 and J usage is TRBJ2-3, with D perhaps matching TRBD1 (6 bases). CDR1 and CDR2 from the germline V gene are MNHNS and SASEGT. Trimming left V 4 bases short and J 3 bases short, with 11 bases between. The CDR3 has 14 residues.

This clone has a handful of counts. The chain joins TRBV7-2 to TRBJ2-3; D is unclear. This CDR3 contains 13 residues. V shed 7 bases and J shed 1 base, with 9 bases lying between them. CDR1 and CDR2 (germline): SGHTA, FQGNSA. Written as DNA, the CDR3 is TGTGCCAGCACCACTCGGGGCACAGATACGCAGTATTTT. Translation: CASTTRGTDTQYF.

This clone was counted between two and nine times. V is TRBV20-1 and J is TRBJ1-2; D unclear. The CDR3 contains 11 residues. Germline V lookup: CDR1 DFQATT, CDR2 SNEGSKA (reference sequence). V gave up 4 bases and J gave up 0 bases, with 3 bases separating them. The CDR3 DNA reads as TGCAGTGCTATATCTAACTATGGCTACACCTTC. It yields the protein CSAISNYGYTF.